This T cell receptor beta chain was identified during a study of blood T cell repertoires in COVID-19. Study summary: Acute and convalescent COVID-19 samples came from the United States, Italy and Spain.

Details on this clone: Other DNA sequences in the sample encode the same CDR3.

Assay: immunoSEQ multiplex PCR; the TCRdb copy retains only in-frame clones and omits some. The sample holds roughly 130,000 clones, 65% to 85% seen once. Germline V gene data show CDR1 as LNHDA and CDR2 as SQIVND (reference sequence). This CDR3 region has 14 residues. Trimming pared 6 bases from V and 1 base from J, leaving 12 bases between. The receptor comes from a man between 65 and 85 years old with acute or convalescent COVID-19. Sequenced material: peripheral blood. The gene calls are TRBV19 and TRBJ2-5, with D possibly being TRBD2 (6 bases). CDR3: CASSRAGGQETQYF. In DNA, the CDR3 is TGTGCCAGTAGCCGGGCCGGGGGCCAAGAGACCCAGTACTTC.